This TCR beta chain was identified in a study of T-cell reconstitution after alpha-beta-depleted transplantation in children. With respect to this clonotype: What it binds is not known.

A TCRbeta library incorporating unique molecular identifiers was prepared. MiXCR was run by TCRdb on the PCR reads, yielding one entry per CDR3 protein. Here the sample spans 40,000 to 55,000 distinct CDR3 sequences, around a tenth being singletons. Study-level results: Most T-cell counts and diversity one year after the transplant came from T cells that were newly produced. It was surviving recipient T cells and thymic progenitors that gave some patients high TCRbeta diversity at day 60.

This TCR was recovered from a male patient under 10 years old who had a stem cell transplant for chronic granulomatous disease, so the T cells may come from the graft donor. The specimen comprised PBMCs, mostly from graft donor cells, sampled 60 days after TCRalphabeta/CD19-depleted stem cell transplant.

The CDR3 DNA reads as TGCAGTGCGTCCCCCCTAGCGGGAGCTCACAATGAGCAGTTCTTC. This codes for CSASPLAGAHNEQFF. The chain has TRBV20-1 and TRBJ2-1; 10 nucleotides line up with TRBD2. This CDR3 region has 15 residues. In germline, CDR1 is DFQATT, CDR2 SNEGSKA (reference sequence). Germline trimming cut 6 bases from V and 5 bases from J; bases unmatched to any gene: 10.